The sequence of this TCR beta chain was determined in a study of CD8 T cells in Susac syndrome. The V end lost 6 bases, the J end lost 11 bases, and 13 bases lay between the germline ends. Germline CDR1 is SQVTM and CDR2 is ANQGSEA. CDR3 length: 10 residues. When the RNA was reverse transcribed, random hexamers were used with an input of about 0.5 to 1 ug. A single record per CDR3 protein comes from TCRdb applying MiXCR to the immunoSEQ multiplex PCR reads. The data hold 150,000 to 200,000 distinct CDR3 sequences, with approximately 93% observed a single time. Sequencing was performed on CD4+ T cells from PBMCs. The receptor's source is a human donor in good health. The chain uses TRBV29-1 and TRBJ1-1; D remains ambiguous. The CDR3 sequence: CSVVEVGAFF. Here the CDR3 DNA reads TGCAGCGTGGTGGAGGTGGGGGCTTTCTTT.